The TCR beta chain under discussion was sequenced for a study of human T cells and chemical hapten exposure. The overall study: Patients were given diphenylcyclopropenone on the scalp weekly across the roughly 25-week study. Overall study results and limits: Sensitizing to DPC left TCRs with a frequency above 1 in 1000 unaltered.

This CDR3 is built from 12 residues. Germline V lookup: CDR1 MDHEN, CDR2 SYDVKM. V dropped 2 bases and J dropped 7 bases, with 9 bases sitting between them. Points on this clonotype: Its specificity is not known.

The time point: patch test 3, about 24 weeks after DPC sensitization. Treatment defined: therapeutic diphenylcyclopropenone sensitization with weekly scalp DPC. The library put unique molecular identifiers onto individual cDNA molecules. From the RACE reads, TCRdb called clonotypes with MiXCR, one entry per CDR3 protein. The table shows more than 95,000 distinct CDR3 sequences, with under 40% occurring only once. The source material was whole blood, sampled in connection with sensitization to the hapten diphenylcyclopropenone (DPC). The J gene is TRBJ2-7, the V gene TRBV28; D is possibly TRBD1 (6 bases). The receptor's source is a man aged 35-49 years with alopecia areata. Some clones in this sample may be carry-over from other donors' samples. Here the CDR3 reads CASSLRGGEQYF. DNA of the CDR3: TGTGCCAGCAGTTTAAGAGGGGGTGAGCAGTACTTC.